In its sample, the clone carrying this T cell receptor (beta chain) was seen a few times. As yet, its antigen is unknown. The J segment lost 3 bases and the V segment lost 3 bases, leaving 5 bases of the junction unmatched. There are 15 residues in the CDR3. Germline V lookup: CDR1 MDHEN, CDR2 SYDVKM. A sample-barcoded 5' primer and a J-beta primer mix were used in a second PCR of about 7 to 12 cycles. Using its own MiXCR run on the 5' RACE reads, TCRdb lists one record per CDR3 protein. The profile shows around 1,700,000 distinct CDR3 sequences, roughly 27% of them singletons. The data derive from a study of blood T cells in healthy people across ages. Points from the study as a whole: Getting older went along with TCR beta diversity per million T cells dropping roughly linearly.

The specimen was blood. The J gene is TRBJ2-1, the V gene TRBV28; the match to TRBD1 covers 7 bases. The receptor comes from a woman aged 25 to 39 in good health. The CDR3, as DNA: TGTGCCAGCAGTTTCCGGGACAGCAACTACAATGAGCAGTTCTTC. It yields the protein CASSFRDSNYNEQFF.